This T cell receptor beta chain was found in a study of cytomegalovirus exposure and HLA in healthy donors. Trimming removed 0 bases from V and 5 bases from J, with 22 bases in between. Germline V lookup: CDR1 MGHRA, CDR2 YSYEKL. This CDR3 spans 19 amino acids. A word on this clone: Its cognate antigen is unknown.

Study-wide points: The classifier was said to identify cytomegalovirus status with high specificity and sensitivity.

The assay was immunoSEQ multiplex PCR, and TCRdb's table has in-frame clones only and misses some. The sample yields roughly 150,000 clones, 91% seen once. The V and J genes are TRBV4-1 and TRBJ2-2; unclear D gene. This clonotype was sampled from a man aged 18 to 29 in good health and CMV-seronegative. Sequencing was done on a sample of PBMCs. CDR3 residues: CASSQEDYRVSEWTGELFF. The DNA for the CDR3 is TGCGCCAGCAGCCAAGAAGATTATCGCGTTAGTGAGTGGACCGGGGAGCTGTTTTTT.